These 4 T cell receptor beta chains share one sample of origin, sequenced in a study of cytotoxic CD8 clonotypes in ibrutinib-treated CLL. The method was immunoSEQ multiplex PCR; TCRdb's version includes in-frame clones alone and lacks a portion of them. The sample yields about 310,000 clones, about 77% seen once. Sequenced here: PBMCs, sampled before ibrutinib treatment. Every receptor here comes from a human donor with chronic lymphocytic leukemia.

This clone was seen more than once but under ten times. The chain joins TRBV5-1 to TRBJ2-7; 11 bases fit TRBD2. This CDR3 contains 14 residues. The V gene's germline CDR1 is SGHRS and CDR2 YFSETQ. V trimming: 4 bases; J trimming: 3 bases; junction bases outside the gene matches: 3. The chain's CDR3 is CASSAGTSGYEQYF. In nucleotides, the CDR3 is TGCGCCAGCAGCGCCGGGACTAGCGGCTACGAGCAGTACTTC.

Notes on this clone: Additional DNA sequences in this sample encode the identical CDR3. V usage is TRBV15 and J usage is TRBJ1-1; possibly TRBD1 for D (6 bases). The CDR3 is made up of 15 amino acids. From germline, CDR1 is LNHNV and CDR2 YYDKDF (reference sequence). V shed 0 bases and J shed 3 bases, with 11 bases lying between them. The CDR3 coding sequence is TGTGCCACCAGCAGAGATTGGGCAGGGGACACTGAAGCTTTCTTT. This translates into CATSRDWAGDTEAFF.

V is TRBV9 and J is TRBJ2-2, with D tentatively TRBD2 (5 bases). V was clipped by 0 bases and J by 6 bases, with 12 bases between them. The germline V gene has CDR1 SGDLS and CDR2 YYNGEE. The CDR3 is made up of 15 amino acids. The CDR3 protein is CASSVVDSGSGELFF. The DNA of the CDR3 is TGTGCCAGCAGCGTAGTAGATTCGGGGTCCGGGGAGCTGTTTTTT.

For the CDR3, the DNA is TGCGCCAGCAGCTTGATTGGGACAGTTGGCACTGAAGCTTTCTTT. Translated, it gives CASSLIGTVGTEAFF. The chain carries TRBV5-1 and TRBJ1-1; 7 bases align to TRBD1. CDR3 length: 15 amino acids. The junction had 7 bases not matched to a gene; V was cut back by 1 base and J by 4 bases. Germline CDR1 and CDR2: SGHRS and YFSETQ. Full variable domain (missing parts from reference TRBV5-1 and TRBJ1-1): KAGVTQTPRYLIKTRGQQVTLSCSPISGHRSVSWYQQTPGQGLQFLFEYFSETQRNKGNFPGRFSGRQFSNSRSEMNVSTLELGDSALYLCASSLIGTVGTEAFFGQGTRLTVV.